The 14 T cell receptor beta chains presented below share a single source sample, sequenced in a study of blood T cell repertoires in COVID-19. This table comes from immunoSEQ multiplex PCR, and its TCRdb copy is limited to in-frame clones, with some not included. This sample has some 250,000 clones, with approximately 90% found just once. Input material: PBMCs or T cells enriched from blood (not recorded which). All receptors come from a human donor in a cohort exposed to, infected with or recovered from COVID-19 (not recorded which). The donor label of this sample is uncertain.

CDR3 sequence (DNA): TGTGCCTGGAGTGGGACAGGGGATCAGCCCCAGCATTTT. Its protein is CAWSGTGDQPQHF. This chain connects TRBV30 to TRBJ1-5; 9 nucleotides agree with TRBD1. Looked up from germline, CDR1 is GTSNPN and CDR2 is SVGIG (reference sequence). The CDR3 length is 13 residues. Losses at the gene ends were 1 base for V and 5 bases for J; bases not matched to a gene: 0.

In DNA form, the CDR3 reads TGTGCCAGCAGTGGACAGGGGAGTGGATTAGGTGGCTACACCTTC. It translates to CASSGQGSGLGGYTF. The chain has TRBV2 and TRBJ1-2; 8 nucleotides line up with TRBD1. Looked up from germline, CDR1 is SNHLY and CDR2 is FYNNEI. V lost 4 bases to trimming and J lost 7 bases; unmatched junction nucleotides: 11. The CDR3 runs to 15 residues.

This sequence joins TRBV6-2 or TRBV6-3 and TRBJ1-2; 7 bases align to TRBD1. The V and J ends lost 4 bases and 8 bases, in that order; junction bases with no gene match: 7. CDR3 length: 13 amino acids. Germline V gives CDR1 MNHEY, CDR2 SVGEGT. DNA for the CDR3: TGTGCCAGCAGTTCCCGGACAGGCCGGGGCTACACCTTC. It specifies CASSSRTGRGYTF.

V and J are TRBV6-2 or TRBV6-3 and TRBJ2-7; 12 nucleotides align to TRBD1. This CDR3 comprises 15 residues. Trimming removed 0 bases from V and 7 bases from J; junction bases left unmatched: 4. Germline CDR1 is MNHEY and CDR2 is SVGEGT. The CDR3 here is CASSYSGTGGREQYF. The DNA for the CDR3 is TGTGCCAGCAGTTACTCCGGGACAGGGGGCAGGGAGCAGTACTTC.

This chain links TRBV21-1 with TRBJ2-7; the table assigns TRBD1, which was not confirmed against the DNA. TRBV21-1 is classified as a pseudogene. This CDR3 is built from 17 residues. CDR3 in amino acids: CASSKAPRRGPTYEQYF. CDR3 DNA: TGTGCCAGCAGCAAAGCCCCCCGCAGGGGGCCAACCTACGAGCAGTACTTC.

CDR3 loop: CASSPAWAQPQHF. The CDR3 DNA reads TGTGCCAGCAGCCCAGCCTGGGCTCAGCCCCAGCATTTT. V usage is TRBV7-2 and J usage is TRBJ1-5, with D uncertain. This CDR3 region has 13 residues. Per the germline V gene, CDR1 is SGHTA and CDR2 is FQGNSA. Trimming removed 5 bases at V and 6 bases at J, with 11 bases between.

As to this clone: Additional DNA sequences in this sample encode the identical CDR3. This rearrangement joins TRBV9 to TRBJ1-3, with TRBD1 matching 7 bases. This CDR3 comprises 15 residues. V shed 5 bases, J shed 0 bases, and the junction held 5 bases outside the gene matches. Germline loops: CDR1 SGDLS, CDR2 YYNGEE. The CDR3 is CASSATGDSGNTIYF. Here the CDR3 DNA reads TGTGCCAGCAGTGCTACAGGGGACTCTGGAAACACCATATATTTT.

V and J are TRBV11-2 and TRBJ1-2; 8 nucleotides line up with TRBD1. The CDR3 extends over 14 amino acids. Germline V gene sequence: CDR1 SGHAT, CDR2 FQNNGV. Losses at the gene ends were 4 bases for V and 4 bases for J; bases not matched to a gene: 5. CDR3 amino acids: CASSYGTGIYGYTF. DNA for the CDR3: TGTGCCAGCAGCTACGGGACAGGAATCTATGGCTACACCTTC.

The chain has TRBV7-9 and TRBJ2-7; TRBD1 matches at 7 bases. This CDR3 has 14 residues. Losses at the gene ends were 8 bases for V and 4 bases for J; bases not matched to a gene: 11. Germline loops: CDR1 SEHNR, CDR2 FQNEAQ (reference sequence). CDR3 DNA: TGTGCCAGCTCCCCACAGCAGGGGGATTACGAGCAGTACTTC. This codes for CASSPQQGDYEQYF.

V usage is TRBV9 and J usage is TRBJ2-7; no clear D gene. The germline V and J ends were trimmed by 0 bases and 7 bases, with 11 bases remaining between them. The CDR3 consists of 13 residues. Germline lookup yields CDR1 SGDLS and CDR2 YYNGEE. The CDR3 region is CASSVVSGGEQYF. The CDR3 DNA sequence: TGTGCCAGCAGCGTAGTGTCAGGTGGAGAGCAGTACTTC.

This clone is a singleton in its sample. The chain uses TRBV6-4 and TRBJ2-6; 11 bases map to TRBD2. Germline CDR1 reads MRHNA; CDR2 reads SNTAGT. The CDR3 runs 16 residues. Trimming at V came to 8 bases and at J to 1 base, leaving 4 bases not matched to a gene. CDR3 protein: CASATSGGSGANVLTF. The CDR3 nucleotides read TGTGCCAGCGCCACTAGCGGGGGATCTGGGGCCAACGTCCTGACTTTC.

J is TRBJ2-5 and V is TRBV4-2, with 8 bases aligning to TRBD2. V was clipped by 1 base and J by 4 bases; unmatched bases: 5. The CDR3 is 15 amino acids. Germline V CDR1 and CDR2: LGHNA, YNFKEQ. CDR3 amino acids: CASSQVGGESETQYF. The CDR3 DNA follows: TGTGCCAGCAGCCAAGTCGGGGGGGAATCAGAGACCCAGTACTTC.

The chain links TRBV5-6 to TRBJ1-2; 11 nucleotides align to TRBD1. CDR3 length: 13 amino acids. The germline CDR1 and CDR2 sequences are SGHDT and YYEEEE. Unmatched junction bases numbered 5, after V lost 4 bases and J lost 9 bases. The CDR3 DNA sequence: TGTGCCAGCAGCCGGGGACAGGGGGTGAGCTACACCTTC. This sequence encodes CASSRGQGVSYTF.

To note about this clone: Other DNA sequences in the same sample also yield this CDR3. The chain couples TRBV11-2 to TRBJ2-6; 7 positions agree with TRBD2. CDR3 length: 16 residues. V shed 5 bases, J shed 4 bases, and the junction held 8 bases outside the gene matches. Germline V gives CDR1 SGHAT, CDR2 FQNNGV. The CDR3 sequence: CASSRGRVGGANVLTF. CDR3 DNA sequence: TGTGCCAGCAGCCGGGGGAGGGTTGGGGGGGCCAACGTCCTGACTTTC.